The present T cell receptor (beta chain) was sequenced within a study of cytomegalovirus exposure and HLA in healthy donors. Donors sampled were nominally healthy, though unrecorded immune exposures were likely. This clone was counted a single time. Its antigen remains unidentified. Regarding the study as a whole: In a later analysis, most CMV-associated TCR beta chains appeared HLA-restricted. The productive fraction for most TCR beta V segments was about 87% or about 30% in an earlier analysis. Clonal expansion was found to be greater in HLA-associated TCR beta chains than in equally common others in a later analysis.

Germline CDR1 is GTSNPN and CDR2 is SVGIG (reference sequence). CDR3 size: 14 residues. V dropped 0 bases and J dropped 3 bases, with 10 bases sitting between them. Amplification used 60 Vbeta primers and 13 Jbeta primers. Some clones are missing from TCRdb's copy, which holds only in-frame ones; the method was immunoSEQ multiplex PCR. The data hold a few hundred thousand clones, with around 88% observed a single time. The clonotype comes from a woman between 18 and 29 years old in good health and CMV-seronegative. The genes are TRBV30 and TRBJ2-3; D is ambiguous. The sample comprised PBMCs. The CDR3 region is CAWSVSGGTDTQYF. The CDR3 bases are TGTGCCTGGAGTGTTTCAGGTGGAACAGATACGCAGTATTTT.